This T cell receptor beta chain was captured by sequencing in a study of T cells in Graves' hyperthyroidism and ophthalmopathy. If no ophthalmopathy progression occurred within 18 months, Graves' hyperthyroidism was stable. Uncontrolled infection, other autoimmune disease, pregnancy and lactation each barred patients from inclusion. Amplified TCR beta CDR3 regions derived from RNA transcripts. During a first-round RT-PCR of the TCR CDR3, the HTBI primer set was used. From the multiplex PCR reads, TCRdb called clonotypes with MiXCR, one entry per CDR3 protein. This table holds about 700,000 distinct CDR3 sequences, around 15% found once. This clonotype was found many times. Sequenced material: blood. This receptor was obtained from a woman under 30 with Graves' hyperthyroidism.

CDR3: CAWSLRETDTQYF. The CDR3 bases are TGTGCCTGGAGTTTGCGGGAGACAGATACGCAGTATTTT. The chain uses TRBV30 and TRBJ2-3; 7 bases map to TRBD2. The CDR3 has 13 residues. Looked up from germline, CDR1 is GTSNPN and CDR2 is SVGIG (reference sequence). Trimming removed 2 bases from V and 3 bases from J; junction bases left unmatched: 2.